The T cell receptor (beta chain) described here comes from a study of graft-versus-host responses after intestinal transplantation. Overall study: Transplants given to recipients were multivisceral, liver-intestinal, or isolated intestinal.

The study, taken as a whole, reports: GvH clones were identified in recipient marrow, with some first appearing in ileum or blood. Declining HvG levels early post-transplant were linked to peak circulating GvH clone levels. Graft-donor T cell macrochimerism coincided with high graft-versus-host to host-versus-graft clonal ratios in allografts.

Germline assignment: CDR1 MDHEN and CDR2 SYDVKM. This CDR3 has 14 amino acids. Trimming pared 4 bases from V and 0 bases from J, leaving 9 bases between. This clone was counted once. The target antigen is unknown. The protocol was immunoSEQ multiplex PCR, while the TCRdb copy is restricted to in-frame clones and leaves out a portion. The sample lists 40,000 or so clones, 90% to 95% occurring once. Sequencing used unstimulated CD8+ T cells sorted from spleen or lymph node cells, obtained before transplant. The clonotype originates from a human donor who was the organ donor for an intestinal transplant. The rearrangement links TRBV28 to TRBJ1-1; D not resolved. CDR3 coding DNA: TGTGCCAGCAGTTCAAACTTCATGAACACTGAAGCTTTCTTT. Its translation: CASSSNFMNTEAFF.